This record concerns one T cell receptor beta chain sequence. No antigen is known for it. A junction end diverges from the germline sequence, so it may reflect a read error. The CDR3 loop spans 13 amino acids. Germline V gives CDR1 SSHAT, CDR2 FNYEAQ (reference sequence). Produced via immunoSEQ multiplex PCR; TCRdb's table is partial and in-frame only. Here the sample spans over a million clones, roughly 97% being singletons. The data stem from a study of shared clonotypes between healthy human individuals. The study's findings and limits: Around 4.9% of naive CD4 clonotypes were shared across four donors. Naive subsets tended to show greater estimated richness than memory subsets. Even with large depth, rarefaction showed that sorted-subset sequencing was incomplete.

This receptor was obtained from a man aged 30 to 45 in good health. The rearrangement joins TRBV7-7 to TRBJ2-7; D unclear. Specimen: naive CD4+ T cells sorted from blood. The subset was: CD45RA+ positively selected. The CDR3, as DNA: TGTGCTAGCAGCTTAGCAGGAGAGGACGAGCAGTACTTC. Protein: CASSLAGEDEQYF.